Below, 25 T cell receptor beta chains from the same sample are listed, as sequenced in a study of identical twins. TCRdb re-derived calls from the 5' RACE reads in MiXCR, one entry per CDR3 protein. The sample shows about 220,000 distinct CDR3 sequences, over 8% of them seen only once. Sequencing input: memory (CD45RO+) T cells sorted from blood. The receptors come from a woman between 18 and 29 years old in good health.

This clonotype came up a few times. The chain uses TRBV20-1 and TRBJ2-1, with a tentative D call TRBD1 (6 bases). CDR3 size: 16 residues. Germline assignment: CDR1 DFQATT and CDR2 SNEGSKA (reference sequence). The V and J ends lost 5 bases and 4 bases respectively, with 21 bases between them. The CDR3 sequence is CSAGVPSGASYNEQFF. The CDR3 DNA follows: TGCAGTGCTGGAGTACCCTCAGGGGCCTCTTACAATGAGCAGTTCTTC.

The chain has TRBV5-6 and TRBJ2-5; TRBD1 matches 9 bases. CDR1 and CDR2 from the germline V gene are SGHDT and YYEEEE. V was pared by 4 bases and J by 6 bases, with 7 bases of the junction left unmatched. This CDR3 spans 14 amino acids. This chain's CDR3 is CASSTGTGRQTQYF. CDR3 coding DNA: TGTGCCAGCAGCACCGGGACAGGGCGGCAGACCCAGTACTTC.

This clonotype was picked up many times. This chain joins TRBV6-5 and TRBJ2-1; the D gene could be TRBD1 or TRBD2 (5 bases each). The germline V gene encodes CDR1 MNHEY and CDR2 SVGAGI. V dropped 2 bases and J dropped 7 bases, with 12 bases sitting between them. The CDR3 has 14 residues. CDR3 sequence: CASSYRGTTNEQFF. The CDR3 DNA reads as TGTGCCAGCAGTTACAGAGGGACGACTAATGAGCAGTTCTTC.

This clonotype appeared a few times. The chain employs TRBV6-1 and TRBJ2-7; TRBD2 might be the D (6 bases). The CDR3 has 14 amino acids. With 5 bases removed from V and 2 bases from J, the gap between germline ends came to 13 bases. Germline CDR1 reads MNHNS; CDR2 reads SASEGT. The CDR3 DNA follows: TGTGCCAGCAGTAGAGGTGGCGGGACCTACGAGCAGTACTTC. This gives the protein CASSRGGGTYEQYF.

Only a few counts were recorded for this clonotype. This sequence joins TRBV20-1 and TRBJ1-5, with D tentatively TRBD1 (5 bases). Trimming pared 1 base from V and 7 bases from J, leaving 14 bases between. CDR1 DFQATT and CDR2 SNEGSKA come from the germline V gene (reference sequence). The CDR3 is made up of 14 amino acids. CDR3 in DNA: TGCAGTGCTAGAGGAGAGGTGGGGGGGCAGCCCCAGCATTTT. Protein: CSARGEVGGQPQHF.

This clonotype occurred many times. The chain links TRBV9 to TRBJ2-1; 13 nucleotides align to TRBD2. Germline-derived CDR1 and CDR2 are SGDLS and YYNGEE. The CDR3 is made up of 15 amino acids. After removal of 4 bases from V and 4 bases from J, the junction contained 2 bases not matched to a gene. The CDR3 DNA reads TGTGCCAGCAGCCCGGGACTAGCGGGGTACAATGAGCAGTTCTTC. Amino acid sequence: CASSPGLAGYNEQFF. Full variable domain (outside the CDR3, taken from reference TRBV9 and TRBJ2-1): DSGVTQTPKHLITATGQRVTLRCSPRSGDLSVYWYQQSLDQGLQFLIQYYNGEERAKGNILERFSAQQFPDLHSELNLSSLELGDSALYFCASSPGLAGYNEQFFGPGTRLTVL.

The table lists this clonotype with a few counts. The V call is TRBV2, the J call TRBJ1-2; possible D gene TRBD1, 5 bases. V was shortened by 8 bases and J by 2 bases, with 12 bases between the two germline ends. The V gene's germline CDR1 is SNHLY and CDR2 FYNNEI. The CDR3 consists of 13 residues. CDR3: CASSPEGNYGYTF. CDR3 nucleotides: TGTGCCAGCTCTCCCGAGGGGAACTATGGCTACACCTTC.

The chain couples TRBV30 to TRBJ1-3; the D is unclear. The CDR3 sequence is 12 residues long. The V gene's germline CDR1 is GTSNPN and CDR2 SVGIG (reference sequence). V was pared by 4 bases and J by 2 bases, with 6 bases between. The CDR3 sequence is CAWTVTGNTIYF. CDR3 coding DNA: TGTGCCTGGACCGTAACTGGAAACACCATATATTTT. The entire variable domain, with the rest obtained from reference TRBV30 and TRBJ1-3, is as follows: SQTIHQWPATLVQPVGSPLSLECTVEGTSNPNLYWYRQAAGRGLQLLFYSVGIGQISSEVPQNLSASRPQDRQFILSSKKLLLSDSGFYLCAWTVTGNTIYFGEGSWLTVV.

This chain connects TRBV20-1 to TRBJ2-3; D remains ambiguous. Trimming shortened V by 2 bases and J by 8 bases, and 5 bases separated the two germline ends. The CDR3 extends over 10 amino acids. CDR1 DFQATT and CDR2 SNEGSKA come from the germline V gene (reference sequence). The CDR3: CSARQRTQYF. The CDR3 DNA follows: TGCAGTGCTAGACAGCGTACGCAGTATTTT.

This chain connects TRBV7-9 to TRBJ2-3; 9 nucleotides align to TRBD1. From germline, CDR1 is SEHNR and CDR2 FQNEAQ (reference sequence). This CDR3 spans 15 amino acids. V lost 8 bases, J lost 1 base, and 7 bases stayed unmatched. The CDR3 DNA sequence: TGTGCCAGCCGCGGGACAGGGTACGGCACAGATACGCAGTATTTT. Encoded protein: CASRGTGYGTDTQYF.

The table lists this clonotype with many counts. The chain uses TRBV6-1 and TRBJ1-1; TRBD1 matches 8 bases. J lost 4 bases, V lost 8 bases, and 9 bases had no gene match. Germline values: CDR1 MNHNS, CDR2 SASEGT. The CDR3 sequence is 14 residues long. The CDR3, as DNA: TGTGCCAGCGTAACCCCAGGGGGCGGCACTGAAGCTTTCTTT. Amino acids: CASVTPGGGTEAFF.

The chain is built from TRBV12-3 or TRBV12-4 and TRBJ2-1; TRBD2 agrees at 10 bases. The CDR3 runs to 22 residues. The ends lost 3 bases at V and 4 bases at J; junction bases unmatched: 24. The CDR3 DNA is TGTGCCAGCAGTTTCAGGGGTCTACCGGGACTAGCGCCCTTAGGGGGTTACAATGAGCAGTTCTTC. Translated: CASSFRGLPGLAPLGGYNEQFF.

The table lists this clonotype with many counts. This rearrangement joins TRBV12-3 or TRBV12-4 to TRBJ1-4; no firm D call. The V and J ends lost 2 bases and 7 bases respectively, with 11 bases between them. The CDR3 covers 14 residues. The CDR3 DNA sequence: TGTGCCAGCAGTTTACTCTCCGTTGGTGAAAAACTGTTTTTT. Translation gives CASSLLSVGEKLFF.

This clonotype was counted between two and nine times. The gene calls are TRBV5-1 and TRBJ1-1; D not resolved. The V end was cut by 2 bases, the J end by 0 bases, with 14 bases between. CDR3 length: 16 amino acids. From germline, CDR1 is SGHRS and CDR2 YFSETQ. The CDR3 sequence is CASSFWETHLNTEAFF. CDR3 nucleotides: TGCGCCAGCAGCTTCTGGGAAACCCATTTGAACACTGAAGCTTTCTTT.

At least ten counts were recorded for this clonotype. The rearrangement joins TRBV3-1 to TRBJ2-4, with 7 bases identical to TRBD1. The CDR3 length is 13 residues. CDR1 and CDR2 from the germline V gene are LGHDT and YNNKEL (reference sequence). V lost 4 bases and J lost 7; bases outside the gene matches: 4. The CDR3: CASSPGQRNIQYF. In DNA form, the CDR3 reads TGTGCCAGCAGCCCGGGACAGAGGAACATTCAGTACTTC.

In its sample, this clonotype was seen many times. V is TRBV12-3 or TRBV12-4 and J is TRBJ2-7, with D possibly TRBD2 on 6 matching bases. This CDR3 is 13 amino acids long. V was shortened by 3 bases and J by 3 bases, with 9 bases between the two germline ends. CDR3 nucleotides: TGTGCCAGCAGTTTCCCGGGAGTCTACGAGCAGTACTTC. Translating it yields CASSFPGVYEQYF.

There are many counts of this clonotype. The chain uses TRBV2 and TRBJ2-7; 8 bases agree with TRBD2. The CDR3 has 14 residues. Germline V gives CDR1 SNHLY, CDR2 FYNNEI. The V gene end was trimmed by 7 bases and the J gene end by 1 base; junction bases not matched to a gene: 6. The CDR3 DNA reads TGTGCCAGCACCTCCGGGACTAGGTCCTACGAGCAGTACTTC. This translates into CASTSGTRSYEQYF.

The chain combines TRBV10-3 with TRBJ1-2; possibly TRBD1 for D (6 bases). The CDR3 loop spans 12 amino acids. Germline V gives CDR1 ENHRY, CDR2 SYGVKD. V lost 9 bases, J lost 2 bases, and 10 bases lay in between. CDR3 amino acids: CAIKTGNYGYTF. CDR3 in DNA: TGTGCCATAAAAACAGGGAACTATGGCTACACCTTC.

This clonotype was observed a handful of times. CDR3 loop: CASSFGWDSYEQYF. In nucleotides, the CDR3 is TGTGCCAGCAGCTTTGGCTGGGACAGCTACGAGCAGTACTTC. This sequence joins TRBV7-8 and TRBJ2-7; 7 nucleotides agree with TRBD1. The CDR3 extends over 14 amino acids. The germline gives CDR1 SGHVS, CDR2 FQNEAQ. With V trimmed by 3 bases and J by 3 bases, 5 bases remained unmatched.

CDR3 in amino acids: CASGRGGGRTDTQYF. The CDR3 DNA reads as TGTGCCAGCGGTCGGGGAGGAGGGCGTACAGATACGCAGTATTTT. The chain recombines TRBV7-3 with TRBJ2-3; the D gene is possibly TRBD2 (6 bases). Germline V CDR1 and CDR2: SGHTA, FQGTGA. This CDR3 has 15 amino acids. V was cut by 8 bases and J by 3 bases, with 18 bases left in between.

This clonotype appeared many times. The chain joins TRBV20-1 to TRBJ1-1, with D possibly matching TRBD1 (5 bases). CDR1 and CDR2 from the germline V gene are DFQATT and SNEGSKA (reference sequence). CDR3 size: 13 residues. V lost 4 bases and J 1 base, leaving 10 bases between the germline ends. Here the CDR3 reads CSATQGWNTEAFF. In DNA form, the CDR3 reads TGCAGTGCTACGCAGGGTTGGAACACTGAAGCTTTCTTT.

J is TRBJ2-4 and V is TRBV9; 7 bases align to TRBD1. Germline CDR1 is SGDLS and CDR2 is YYNGEE. The CDR3 contains 17 residues. V trimming: 4 bases; J trimming: 7 bases; junction bases outside the gene matches: 17. CDR3 residues: CASSPGTANTRGNIQYF. The CDR3 DNA sequence: TGTGCCAGCAGCCCGGGGACAGCCAATACCCGTGGGAACATTCAGTACTTC.

The chain employs TRBV7-8 and TRBJ2-6, with 10 bases fitting TRBD2. V gave up 5 bases and J gave up 0 bases; unmatched junction bases: 4. CDR3 length: 17 residues. Germline V gene sequence: CDR1 SGHVS, CDR2 FQNEAQ. CDR3 sequence reads: CASSILAGSSGANVLTF. DNA for the CDR3: TGTGCCAGCAGCATACTAGCGGGATCCTCTGGGGCCAACGTCCTGACTTTC.

This clonotype turned up a few times. The chain joins TRBV5-6 to TRBJ2-7; D remains ambiguous. The CDR3 loop spans 12 amino acids. Trimming cost V 4 bases and J 2 bases, with 7 bases left between them. Per germline, CDR1 SGHDT and CDR2 YYEEEE. The CDR3 spells CASSRAPYEQYF. The DNA of the CDR3 is TGTGCCAGCAGCCGGGCCCCCTACGAGCAGTACTTC.

Many counts were recorded for this clonotype. One end of the junction is discordant with germline, which a read error may explain. This chain uses TRBV5-1 with TRBJ2-1; D gene ambiguous. From germline, CDR1 is SGHRS and CDR2 YFSETQ. This CDR3 is built from 11 residues. As DNA, the CDR3 is TGCGCCAGCAGCTCCCACAATGAGCAGTTCTTC. Translating gives CASSSHNEQFF.